The present entry profiles one T cell receptor (beta chain) with its context. The data stem from a study of blood T cell repertoires in COVID-19. The repertoire was sequenced with immunoSEQ multiplex PCR; TCRdb's copy has only in-frame clones and lacks some. The sample yields a few hundred thousand clones, around 87% seen once. CDR3 size: 12 residues. Germline values: CDR1 LNHDA, CDR2 SQIVND (reference sequence). The chain carries TRBV19 and TRBJ1-3, with D hard to call. This clonotype was obtained from a woman aged 45-59 years who had recovered from COVID-19. Sequencing input: PBMCs or T cells enriched from blood (not recorded which). The CDR3 protein is CGELVLGNTIYF. The CDR3 DNA reads as TGTGGAGAGTTGGTGTTAGGAAACACCATATATTTT.